A single sample gave rise to the 27 T cell receptor beta chains below, sequenced in a study of cytomegalovirus exposure and HLA in healthy donors. The study ran its PCR with 60 Vbeta and 13 Jbeta primers. Profiling relied on immunoSEQ multiplex PCR, and the TCRdb table lists in-frame clones only, not all of them. The sample lists some 210,000 clones; around 86% were seen once. Sample: PBMCs. The receptors were gathered from a man aged 25-45 years in good health and CMV-seronegative.

This chain uses TRBV7-2 with TRBJ2-5; 7 nucleotides line up with TRBD1. V gave up 5 bases and J gave up 0 bases; unmatched junction bases: 3. The CDR3 totals 14 residues. In germline, CDR1 is SGHTA, CDR2 FQGNSA. The CDR3 reads CASSRDRYQETQYF. In DNA form, the CDR3 reads TGTGCCAGCAGCCGGGACAGATACCAAGAGACCCAGTACTTC.

The V call is TRBV4-2, the J call TRBJ2-5; no firm D call. Trimming took off 0 bases at V and 2 bases at J, with 7 bases between the two ends. The CDR3 totals 14 residues. Germline V gives CDR1 LGHNA, CDR2 YNFKEQ. The CDR3 sequence: CASSQDQRQETQYF. DNA for the CDR3: TGTGCCAGCAGCCAAGACCAGAGGCAAGAGACCCAGTACTTC.

The rearrangement links TRBV5-4 to TRBJ1-6; D remains ambiguous. Germline CDR1 reads SGHNT; CDR2 reads YYREEE (reference sequence). Trimming pared 0 bases from V and 7 bases from J, leaving 5 bases between. The CDR3 contains 13 residues. The CDR3 reads CASSLDSNSPLHF. In DNA, the CDR3 is TGTGCCAGCAGCTTGGACAGCAATTCACCCCTCCACTTT.

This clone is a singleton in its sample. The chain combines TRBV18 with TRBJ2-7; a weak D match, TRBD1 (6 bases). The CDR3 has 15 amino acids. V lost 3 bases, J lost 2 bases, and 14 bases lay in between. The germline CDR1 and CDR2 sequences are KGHSH and LQKENI. The CDR3 here is CASSPGAGDPYEQYF. The CDR3 DNA is TGTGCCAGCTCACCGGGGGCAGGGGATCCCTACGAGCAGTACTTC.

This sequence joins TRBV5-1 and TRBJ1-1; D possibly corresponds to TRBD1 (6 bases). The germline gives CDR1 SGHRS, CDR2 YFSETQ. The CDR3 consists of 18 residues. V lost 4 bases, J lost 1 base, and 23 bases lay in between. CDR3 sequence (DNA): TGCGCCAGCAGCAACCCCCCCGGCCAGGGGCGCGGGAACACTGAAGCTTTCTTT. This translates into CASSNPPGQGRGNTEAFF.

The CDR3 DNA is TGTGCCAGCAGCCCCAGGTCAGCGGTTGAAGAGACCCAGTACTTC. Translation gives CASSPRSAVEETQYF. The chain recombines TRBV9 with TRBJ2-5; perhaps TRBD2 as D (5 bases). V lost 4 bases and J 3 bases, leaving 16 bases between the germline ends. Germline V gives CDR1 SGDLS, CDR2 YYNGEE. The CDR3 runs 15 residues.

V gene TRBV7-2 combines with J gene TRBJ2-2, with a tentative D call TRBD2 (5 bases). The CDR3 runs 15 residues. The V gene lost 6 bases and the J gene lost 4 bases, with 15 bases spanning the gap. Germline CDR1 is SGHTA and CDR2 is FQGNSA. CDR3 residues: CASSEGQVSTGELFF. The DNA for the CDR3 is TGTGCCAGCAGTGAGGGCCAGGTTAGCACCGGGGAGCTGTTTTTT.

The V gene is TRBV28, the J gene TRBJ2-5; 7 nucleotides match TRBD1. The CDR3 is 14 residues long. V shed 5 bases and J 5 bases; nucleotides not matched to a gene: 8. The germline gives CDR1 MDHEN, CDR2 SYDVKM. CDR3: CASSPRQGSETQYF. The CDR3, as DNA: TGTGCCAGCAGTCCACGACAGGGTTCGGAGACCCAGTACTTC.

The rearrangement joins TRBV9 to TRBJ2-3; the match to TRBD2 covers 8 bases. The CDR3 has 16 residues. CDR1 and CDR2 (germline): SGDLS, YYNGEE. V shed 3 bases, J shed 1 base, and the junction held 7 bases outside the gene matches. The CDR3 region is CASSEGAGAGTDTQYF. The CDR3 DNA sequence: TGTGCCAGCAGCGAGGGAGCGGGAGCTGGCACAGATACGCAGTATTTT. The full variable domain, its missing parts supplied by reference TRBV9 and TRBJ2-3, is DSGVTQTPKHLITATGQRVTLRCSPRSGDLSVYWYQQSLDQGLQFLIQYYNGEERAKGNILERFSAQQFPDLHSELNLSSLELGDSALYFCASSEGAGAGTDTQYFGPGTRLTVL.

This chain connects TRBV25-1 to TRBJ1-1, with D perhaps TRBD1 (6 bases). The CDR3 has 14 residues. V lost 7 bases and J 1 base, leaving 13 bases between the germline ends. Germline assignment: CDR1 MGHDK and CDR2 SYGVNS. The chain's CDR3 is CASTPGAWNTEAFF. The CDR3 DNA follows: TGTGCCAGCACCCCAGGGGCGTGGAACACTGAAGCTTTCTTT.

This chain uses TRBV6-4 with TRBJ1-1, with no clear D. The CDR3 is 13 amino acids. V lost 4 bases to trimming and J lost 1 base, with 7 bases between them. The germline V gene encodes CDR1 MRHNA and CDR2 SNTAGT. The CDR3 loop is CASSATRNTEAFF. CDR3 sequence (DNA): TGTGCCAGCAGTGCCACTAGGAACACTGAAGCTTTCTTT.

This chain connects TRBV5-1 to TRBJ1-5, with D possibly matching TRBD1 (6 bases). Trimming stripped 4 bases from V and 0 bases from J, with 17 bases between. There are 17 residues in the CDR3. The germline V gene has CDR1 SGHRS and CDR2 YFSETQ. The CDR3 DNA follows: TGCGCCAGCAGCCCGGATCCCACAGGGAATAGCAATCAGCCCCAGCATTTT. Translation gives CASSPDPTGNSNQPQHF.

The chain is built from TRBV27 and TRBJ1-4, with TRBD1 matching 10 bases. Germline V lookup: CDR1 MNHEY, CDR2 SMNVEV (reference sequence). J gave up 8 bases and V 8 bases, and 5 bases lay outside the gene matches. The CDR3 extends over 13 amino acids. The CDR3 nucleotides read TGTGCCAGCCGAGGACAGGGGGACGAAAAACTGTTTTTT. Residues: CASRGQGDEKLFF.

This clone was detected once. One end of the junction is discordant with germline, which a read error may explain. Other nucleotide sequences in the sample specify the same CDR3. This chain connects TRBV7-7 to TRBJ2-5; TRBD2 might be the D (5 bases). In germline, CDR1 is SSHAT, CDR2 FNYEAQ (reference sequence). This CDR3 has 13 residues. DNA of the CDR3: TGTGCTAGCAGCTTAAGCGGTGATGGGACCCAGTACTTC. Translating gives CASSLSGDGTQYF. The variable domain in full, completed from reference TRBV7-7 and TRBJ2-5, reads GAGVSQSPRYKVTKRGQDVTLRCDPISSHATLYWYQQALGQGPEFLTYFNYEAQPDKSGLPSDRFSAERPEGSISTLTIQRTEQRDSAMYRCASSLSGDGTQYFGPGTRLLVL.

The V gene is TRBV19, the J gene TRBJ1-6; D is possibly TRBD1 (5 bases). CDR1 and CDR2 (germline): LNHDA, SQIVND (reference sequence). This CDR3 is built from 15 residues. V was shortened by 7 bases and J by 3 bases, with 13 bases between the two germline ends. The CDR3 sequence: CASNQDSLYNSPLHF. Here the CDR3 DNA reads TGTGCCAGTAATCAAGACAGCCTCTATAATTCACCCCTCCACTTT. Filled out from reference TRBV19 and TRBJ1-6, the complete variable domain reads DGGITQSPKYLFRKEGQNVTLSCEQNLNHDAMYWYRQDPGQGLRLIYYSQIVNDFQKGDIAEGYSVSREKKESFPLTVTSAQKNPTAFYLCASNQDSLYNSPLHFGNGTRLTVT.

This chain connects TRBV28 to TRBJ2-5; tentatively, D is TRBD1 (6 bases). Germline-derived CDR1 and CDR2 are MDHEN and SYDVKM. V dropped 7 bases and J dropped 1 base, with 19 bases sitting between them. There are 16 residues in the CDR3. The CDR3 spells CASKNLAGTPQETQYF. Written as DNA, the CDR3 is TGTGCCAGCAAAAACCTAGCAGGGACACCCCAAGAGACCCAGTACTTC.

The CDR3, as DNA: TGTGCCAGCAGTGAAGCGGCTAGCGGGTGGGAGACCCAGTACTTC. Amino acids: CASSEAASGWETQYF. The V call is TRBV2, the J call TRBJ2-5; 8 bases map to TRBD2. The V segment lost 0 bases and the J segment 5 bases; nucleotides outside the gene matches: 5. Germline CDR1 reads SNHLY; CDR2 reads FYNNEI. CDR3 length: 15 residues.

The gene calls are TRBV27 and TRBJ2-7; D might be TRBD1 (6 bases). CDR1 is MNHEY, CDR2 SMNVEV, per germline (reference sequence). The CDR3 loop spans 13 amino acids. V was shortened by 2 bases and J by 3 bases, with 8 bases between the two germline ends. CDR3 residues: CASSLGDIYEQYF. The CDR3, as DNA: TGTGCCAGCAGTTTAGGGGACATCTACGAGCAGTACTTC.

V is TRBV5-5 and J is TRBJ2-7; TRBD1 is a possible D gene (6 bases). Germline CDR1 is SGHKS and CDR2 is YYEKEE (reference sequence). Trimming removed 6 bases at V and 2 bases at J, with 12 bases between. CDR3 size: 13 residues. CDR3 DNA: TGTGCCAGCACGTGGGGGCAGACCTACGAGCAGTACTTC. This gives the protein CASTWGQTYEQYF.

CDR3 DNA: TGTGCCAGCAGCTTGTTCGCCTCGGGTAACAATGAAAAACTGTTTTTT. Encoded protein: CASSLFASGNNEKLFF. The chain is built from TRBV7-6 and TRBJ1-4; no clear D. There are 16 residues in the CDR3. V gave up 3 bases and J gave up 5 bases, with 16 bases separating them. Looked up from germline, CDR1 is SGHVS and CDR2 is FNYEAQ.

The chain joins TRBV7-8 to TRBJ2-7, with unresolved D. In germline, CDR1 is SGHVS, CDR2 FQNEAQ. The CDR3 spans 11 residues. V was clipped by 4 bases and J by 3 bases, with 4 bases between them. Here the CDR3 DNA reads TGTGCCAGCAGCTCAGACTACGAGCAGTACTTC. Amino acids: CASSSDYEQYF.

The rearrangement uses TRBV4-3 and TRBJ2-2, with 8 bases lining up with TRBD2. Trimming removed 2 bases from V and 6 bases from J; junction bases left unmatched: 8. CDR1 LGHNA and CDR2 YSLEER come from the germline V gene. The CDR3 runs 16 residues. CDR3 nucleotide sequence: TGCGCCAGCAGCCAATCCGGGGGGGCCTTGGCCGGGGAGCTGTTTTTT. Protein: CASSQSGGALAGELFF.

This clone came up a few times. The chain couples TRBV6-5 to TRBJ1-3; no definite D call. Germline CDR1 and CDR2: MNHEY and SVGAGI. The CDR3 is made up of 13 amino acids. V was clipped by 0 bases and J by 4 bases, with 4 bases between them. CDR3 amino acids: CASSYSAGNTIYF. CDR3 DNA sequence: TGTGCCAGCAGTTACTCTGCGGGAAACACCATATATTTT.

The chain joins TRBV15 to TRBJ2-7; a weak D match, TRBD1 (6 bases). V lost 0 bases and J lost 2, with 14 bases in between. The germline V gene encodes CDR1 LNHNV and CDR2 YYDKDF (reference sequence). This CDR3 is 16 amino acids long. The CDR3 DNA follows: TGTGCCACCAGCAGAGATCGGGGCAGGGGTGCCTACGAGCAGTACTTC. It encodes CATSRDRGRGAYEQYF.

The chain links TRBV5-1 to TRBJ1-6, with D possibly being TRBD1 (5 bases). The CDR3 extends over 13 amino acids. V lost 4 bases to trimming and J lost 7 bases, with 9 bases between them. Germline V gene data show CDR1 as SGHRS and CDR2 as YFSETQ. CDR3 residues: CASSTSGNSPLHF. In DNA form, the CDR3 reads TGCGCCAGCAGCACCTCAGGGAATTCACCCCTCCACTTT. Full variable domain (missing parts from reference TRBV5-1 and TRBJ1-6): KAGVTQTPRYLIKTRGQQVTLSCSPISGHRSVSWYQQTPGQGLQFLFEYFSETQRNKGNFPGRFSGRQFSNSRSEMNVSTLELGDSALYLCASSTSGNSPLHFGNGTRLTVT.

The chain uses TRBV5-5 and TRBJ2-5; D might be TRBD2 (6 bases). The CDR3 consists of 14 residues. Germline-derived CDR1 and CDR2 are SGHKS and YYEKEE (reference sequence). Between the trimmed V and J ends, which lost 6 bases and 3 bases, there was a span of 15 bases. The CDR3 loop reads CASIRSGGKETQYF. DNA for the CDR3: TGTGCCAGCATCCGTTCTGGGGGGAAAGAGACCCAGTACTTC.

The CDR3 spells CSVAQGVSYNEQFF. In DNA, the CDR3 is TGCAGCGTTGCACAGGGGGTTTCCTACAATGAGCAGTTCTTC. This chain connects TRBV29-1 to TRBJ2-1, with TRBD1 matching over 8 bases. V lost 4 bases to trimming and J lost 1 base; unmatched junction nucleotides: 3. The CDR3 has 14 amino acids. Germline loops: CDR1 SQVTM, CDR2 ANQGSEA.